This T cell receptor (beta chain) was retrieved from a study of shared clonotypes between healthy human individuals. The wider study: Three plates each covered CD4 naive and memory; CD8 naive two, CD8 memory one. Regarding the study as a whole: All-four-donor shared clonotypes had higher generation probabilities than non-shared clonotypes did.

For this clone: Its antigen remains unknown.

Over several immunoSEQ plates, each subset's genomic DNA was distributed in even portions. Here immunoSEQ multiplex PCR was the method, and the copy in TCRdb shows in-frame clones only, minus some. The data show hundreds of thousands of clones, around 73% seen once. The V and J ends lost 3 bases and 5 bases respectively, with 14 bases between them. Germline V gene lookup returns CDR1 GTSNPN and CDR2 SVGIG (reference sequence). The CDR3 loop spans 13 amino acids. The sequence came from a woman in her twenties or thirties in good health. The rearrangement joins TRBV30 to TRBJ2-7, with D perhaps matching TRBD1 (5 bases). The source material was memory CD4+ T cells sorted from blood. Sample subset: CD45RA-negative fraction. The CDR3 nucleotides are TGTGCCTGGAGAGGGTGGGGCCACAACGAGCAGTACTTC. Translated, it gives CAWRGWGHNEQYF.